The T cell receptor (beta chain) described here comes from a study of CD8 T cells in ankylosing spondylitis. Overall study results and limits: CD8+ by phenotype, disease-linked clones were relatively rare in peripheral blood. Disease-linked clones were reportedly significantly enriched in matched ankylosing spondylitis synovial fluid. Among TCR beta sequences, a motif of fewer than 10 highly homologous variants appeared characteristic of ankylosing spondylitis blood.

In its sample, this clonotype was seen a few times. The antigen is undetermined. From the 5' RACE reads, TCRdb called clonotypes with MiXCR, one entry per CDR3 protein. The table has hundreds of thousands of distinct CDR3 sequences, over 9.5% seen once. The CDR3 length is 16 residues. V was cut by 1 base and J by 3 bases, with 14 bases left in between. Germline V lookup: CDR1 LGHDT, CDR2 YNNKEL (reference sequence). The J gene is TRBJ2-3, the V gene TRBV3-1; a weak D match, TRBD2 (5 bases). The sequenced sample consisted of blood, either unsorted or a sorted T cell fraction (not recorded which). The sequence derives from a male donor with ankylosing spondylitis. The CDR3 coding sequence is TGTGCCAGCAGCCAAGGGGGTGCATCGGGGACAGATACGCAGTATTTT. It specifies CASSQGGASGTDTQYF.